This T cell receptor (beta chain) was captured by sequencing in a study of blood T cell repertoires in COVID-19. Study-wide background: Samples taken during acute and convalescent COVID-19 were collected in the United States, Italy and Spain. PBMCs, B-cell-depleted T cells, or T cells provided the cDNA or gDNA that made up the material.

Seattle-derived patients entered the study during active infection and were followed longitudinally. Germline V CDR1 and CDR2: MNHEY, SMNVEV (reference sequence). This CDR3 spans 12 amino acids. V lost 7 bases and J 5 bases, leaving 11 bases between the germline ends. Per the study methods: Amplification of reference gene primers was used by the study to estimate nucleated cell counts. Measured with immunoSEQ multiplex PCR; TCRdb has only the in-frame clones, and not every one. That table is the source of V, J and clone size, and D and trimming were worked out from the DNA. The sample holds roughly 250,000 clones; about 86% are singletons and the top ten take over 9.5%.

The gene calls are TRBV27 and TRBJ1-2; a possible D gene is TRBD1 (5 bases). The TCR sequence derives from a woman aged 25 to 45 with COVID-19, enrolled during active disease. Sequencing was performed on peripheral blood. CDR3 in DNA: TGTGCCAGCACCGATGGGGGGTATGGCTACACCTTC. Its protein is CASTDGGYGYTF.